This T cell receptor (beta chain) was sequenced in a study of blood T cell repertoires in COVID-19. Whole-study context: Spain, Italy and the United States supplied samples that represented acute and convalescent COVID-19. The analysed material was cDNA or gDNA that came from T cells, B-cell-depleted T cells, or PBMCs.

V lost 1 base to trimming and J lost 8 bases; unmatched junction nucleotides: 6. Germline-derived CDR1 and CDR2 are SEHNR and FQNEAQ (reference sequence). The CDR3 totals 15 residues. In the study's own analysis: Estimates of nucleated cell counts were drawn from the amplification of reference gene primers. TCRdb's table, derived via immunoSEQ multiplex PCR, lists solely in-frame clones and lacks some. D and trimming come from the DNA, and the V and J calls and clone size come from that table. Of approximately 240,000 clones in the sample, around 81% were seen once. This clonotype was obtained from a woman in her fifties or sixties with active or convalescent COVID-19. The rearrangement uses TRBV7-9 and TRBJ2-1; TRBD2 aligns across 9 bases. Sequencing was carried out using peripheral blood. The CDR3 protein is CASSLVSGGSDEQFF. The DNA for the CDR3 is TGTGCCAGCAGCTTAGTTAGCGGGGGTTCTGATGAGCAGTTCTTC.